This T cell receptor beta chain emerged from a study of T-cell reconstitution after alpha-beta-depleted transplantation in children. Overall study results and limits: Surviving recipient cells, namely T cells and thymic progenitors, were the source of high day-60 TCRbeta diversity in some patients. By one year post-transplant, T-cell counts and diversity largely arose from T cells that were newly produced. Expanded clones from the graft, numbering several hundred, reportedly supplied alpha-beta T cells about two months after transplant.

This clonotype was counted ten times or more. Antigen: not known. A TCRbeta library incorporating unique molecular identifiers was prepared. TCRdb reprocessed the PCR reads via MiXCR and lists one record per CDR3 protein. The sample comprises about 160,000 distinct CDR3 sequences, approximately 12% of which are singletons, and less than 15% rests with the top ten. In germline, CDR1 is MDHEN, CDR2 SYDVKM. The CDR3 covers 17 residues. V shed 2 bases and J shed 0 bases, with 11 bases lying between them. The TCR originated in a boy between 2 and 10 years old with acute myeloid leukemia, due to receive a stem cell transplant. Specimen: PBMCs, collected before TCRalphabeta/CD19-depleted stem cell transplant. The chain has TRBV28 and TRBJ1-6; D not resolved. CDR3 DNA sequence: TGTGCCAGCAGTTTAGGTCCGGAAAGCTCCTATAATTCACCCCTCCACTTT. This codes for CASSLGPESSYNSPLHF.